The 15 T cell receptor beta chains reported below all come from one sample, sequenced in a study of cytomegalovirus exposure and HLA in healthy donors. This PCR relied on a set of 60 Vbeta primers and 13 Jbeta primers. Clones were sequenced by immunoSEQ multiplex PCR, and TCRdb holds only the in-frame ones, with some missing. The table has 150,000 to 250,000 clones, 70% to 80% seen once. Sequencing was done on a sample of PBMCs. These receptors were taken from a girl aged 5-17 years in good health and CMV-seropositive.

The rearrangement links TRBV18 to TRBJ2-1, with TRBD2 as a possible D gene (6 bases). The V end lost 4 bases, the J end lost 6 bases, and 13 bases lay between the germline ends. The CDR3 length is 14 residues. Germline CDR1 and CDR2: KGHSH and LQKENI. Here the CDR3 reads CASSLAGGPNEQFF. The CDR3 nucleotides read TGTGCCAGCTCACTAGCCGGGGGACCCAATGAGCAGTTCTTC.

This sequence joins TRBV28 and TRBJ1-6, with 7 bases identical to TRBD1. J lost 8 bases, V lost 6 bases, and 4 bases had no gene match. CDR1 is MDHEN and CDR2 is SYDVKM in the germline V gene. The CDR3 runs to 13 residues. The CDR3 sequence is CASSGTADSPLHF. The CDR3 DNA follows: TGTGCCAGCAGCGGGACAGCGGATTCACCCCTCCACTTT.

V usage is TRBV6-5 and J usage is TRBJ1-3; possible D gene TRBD1, 6 bases. The CDR3 extends over 15 amino acids. Per the germline V gene, CDR1 is MNHEY and CDR2 is SVGAGI. V was trimmed by 6 bases and J by 5 bases, leaving 17 bases between them. The CDR3 sequence is CASSNPGQSRNTIYF. CDR3 nucleotide sequence: TGTGCCAGCAGCAACCCCGGACAGAGTAGAAACACCATATATTTT.

The rearrangement links TRBV29-1 to TRBJ2-1; 8 bases agree with TRBD2. The CDR3 contains 12 residues. With 3 bases clipped from V and 9 bases from J, the junction kept 4 bases outside the gene matches. CDR1 is SQVTM, CDR2 ANQGSEA, per germline. CDR3 region: CSVDKAGGEQFF. The CDR3 nucleotides are TGCAGCGTTGACAAGGCGGGGGGTGAGCAGTTCTTC.

Note on this clone: The sample has other DNA sequences that encode this CDR3 too. The CDR3 coding sequence is TGTGCCAGCAGCTTAGGACTAGCGGGGAATGAGCAGTTCTTC. Its translation is CASSLGLAGNEQFF. The gene calls are TRBV7-2 and TRBJ2-1; TRBD2 agrees at 11 bases. Unmatched junction bases numbered 0, after V lost 1 base and J lost 7 bases. This CDR3 is 14 amino acids long. Germline V gene data show CDR1 as SGHTA and CDR2 as FQGNSA.

The rearrangement uses TRBV7-2 and TRBJ2-1; 8 bases line up with TRBD2. Trimming took 5 bases from V and 2 from J; bases not matched to a gene: 5. There are 15 residues in the CDR3. In germline, CDR1 is SGHTA, CDR2 FQGNSA. The CDR3 loop is CASSHTSGPYNEQFF. In nucleotides, the CDR3 is TGTGCCAGCAGCCATACTAGCGGTCCCTACAATGAGCAGTTCTTC.

The gene calls are TRBV21-1 and TRBJ2-3; the table names TRBD2, a call not compared with the DNA. TRBV21-1 is assigned pseudogene status. There are 14 residues in the CDR3. In DNA form, the CDR3 reads TGTGCCAGCAGCAAAGTTTCGAGTACAGATACGCAGTATTTT. Protein product: CASSKVSSTDTQYF.

The chain employs TRBV4-3 and TRBJ2-7; a possible D gene is TRBD1 (6 bases). This CDR3 comprises 13 residues. Germline-derived CDR1 and CDR2 are LGHNA and YSLEER. Trimming stripped 4 bases from V and 2 bases from J, with 9 bases between. In DNA form, the CDR3 reads TGCGCCAGCAGCCCTGGACAGACCTACGAGCAGTACTTC. Its translation is CASSPGQTYEQYF.

CDR3 loop: CASSPYGGPSQETQYF. In DNA form, the CDR3 reads TGTGCCAGCAGCCCTTACGGGGGTCCCAGCCAAGAGACCCAGTACTTC. The chain carries TRBV9 and TRBJ2-5, with D perhaps TRBD2 (6 bases). The CDR3 spans 16 residues. The V end was cut by 4 bases, the J end by 1 base, with 17 bases between. Germline CDR1 is SGDLS and CDR2 is YYNGEE.

The V and J genes are TRBV4-1 and TRBJ2-7; 7 bases are shared with TRBD1. Trimming removed 3 bases from V and 5 bases from J; junction bases left unmatched: 4. CDR1 and CDR2 from the germline V gene are MGHRA and YSYEKL. This CDR3 comprises 13 residues. Written as DNA, the CDR3 is TGCGCCAGCAGCCATGGGACAGAGGACGAGCAGTACTTC. Its translation is CASSHGTEDEQYF.

The rearrangement uses TRBV11-2 and TRBJ2-3, with 10 positions matching TRBD1. In germline, CDR1 is SGHAT, CDR2 FQNNGV. Trimming removed 4 bases from V and 4 bases from J; junction bases left unmatched: 8. The CDR3 spans 16 residues. CDR3 DNA: TGTGCCAGCAGCTATGGGGACAGGGGAGGCTCAGATACGCAGTATTTT. Its translation: CASSYGDRGGSDTQYF.

This rearrangement joins TRBV6-5 to TRBJ1-2; D is unresolved. The CDR3 covers 14 residues. V was cut by 5 bases and J by 2 bases, with 12 bases left in between. Germline CDR1 is MNHEY and CDR2 is SVGAGI. The CDR3 protein is CASSQPTENYGYTF. The CDR3 DNA reads TGTGCCAGCAGTCAACCTACAGAAAACTATGGCTACACCTTC.

This chain uses TRBV19 with TRBJ1-3; 12 nucleotides align to TRBD1. The CDR3 sequence is 17 residues long. Germline V lookup: CDR1 LNHDA, CDR2 SQIVND (reference sequence). The ends lost 1 base at V and 0 bases at J; junction bases unmatched: 1. As DNA, the CDR3 is TGTGCCAGTAGTATAGCGGGACAGGGGGCCTCTGGAAACACCATATATTTT. Protein: CASSIAGQGASGNTIYF.

This clone was counted only a few times. The genes are TRBV19 and TRBJ2-1, with 7 bases lining up with TRBD2. CDR3 length: 14 residues. Germline V gene sequence: CDR1 LNHDA, CDR2 SQIVND (reference sequence). The junction had 5 bases not matched to a gene; V was cut back by 5 bases and J by 4 bases. The CDR3 spells CASSLAERYNEQFF. For the CDR3, the DNA is TGTGCCAGTAGTCTAGCGGAGCGGTACAATGAGCAGTTCTTC.

The rearrangement uses TRBV7-9 and TRBJ1-5; tentative D call: TRBD1 (6 bases). Trimming removed 1 base from V and 4 bases from J, with 11 bases in between. The CDR3 has 15 amino acids. CDR1 SEHNR and CDR2 FQNEAQ come from the germline V gene (reference sequence). CDR3 nucleotides: TGTGCCAGCAGCTTAGGAGAGGGGGGGAATCAGCCCCAGCATTTT. Its translation: CASSLGEGGNQPQHF.